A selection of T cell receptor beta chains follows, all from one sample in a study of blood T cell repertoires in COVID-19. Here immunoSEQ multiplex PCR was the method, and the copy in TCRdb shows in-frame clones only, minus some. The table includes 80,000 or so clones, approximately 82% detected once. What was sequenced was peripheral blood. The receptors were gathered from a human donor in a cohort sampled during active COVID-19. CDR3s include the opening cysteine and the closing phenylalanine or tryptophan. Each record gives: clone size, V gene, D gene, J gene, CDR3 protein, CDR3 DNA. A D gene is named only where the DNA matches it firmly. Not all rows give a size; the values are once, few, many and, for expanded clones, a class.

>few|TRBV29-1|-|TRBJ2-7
CSVRGIDEQYF
TGCAGCGTGCGAGGGATCGACGAGCAGTACTTC
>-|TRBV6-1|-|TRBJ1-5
CASSKDSSNQPQHF
TGTGCCAGCAGCAAAGACAGTAGCAATCAGCCCCAGCATTTT
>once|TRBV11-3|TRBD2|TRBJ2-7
CASSLRASGISHEQYF
TGTGCCAGCAGCTTAAGGGCTAGCGGGATTTCCCACGAGCAGTACTTC
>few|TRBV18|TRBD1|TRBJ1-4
CASQGTANNEKLFF
TGTGCCAGCCAAGGGACAGCCAATAATGAAAAACTGTTTTTT
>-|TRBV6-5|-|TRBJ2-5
CASSSGQQETQYF
TGTGCCAGCAGTTCTGGACAGCAAGAGACCCAGTACTTC
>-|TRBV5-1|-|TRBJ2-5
CASSFKETQYF
TGCGCCAGCAGCTTCAAAGAGACCCAGTACTTC
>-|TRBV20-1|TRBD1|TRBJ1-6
CSASSARGNNSPLHF
TGCAGTGCTAGTTCGGCCAGGGGGAATAATTCACCCCTCCACTTT
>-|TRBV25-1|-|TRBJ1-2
CASSGSSRQGYGYTF
TGTGCCAGCAGTGGGTCAAGTAGGCAGGGCTATGGCTACACCTTC
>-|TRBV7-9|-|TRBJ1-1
CASSLSGLAGNTEAFF
TGTGCCAGCAGCTTATCGGGTCTGGCTGGGAACACTGAAGCTTTCTTT
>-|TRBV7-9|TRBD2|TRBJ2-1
CASSLTGLAGVGSYNEQFF
TGTGCCAGCAGCTTAACGGGACTAGCGGGAGTGGGGAGCTACAATGAGCAGTTCTTC
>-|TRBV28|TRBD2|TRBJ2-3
CASRLTSGGLSTDTQYF
TGTGCCAGCAGACTGACTAGCGGGGGCCTTAGCACAGATACGCAGTATTTT
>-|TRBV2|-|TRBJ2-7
CASSEGRGQREQYF
TGTGCCAGCAGTGAAGGCAGGGGTCAACGCGAGCAGTACTTC
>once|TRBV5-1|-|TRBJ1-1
CASNRGGGGTEAFF
TGCGCCAGCAACCGAGGAGGGGGAGGGACTGAAGCTTTCTTT
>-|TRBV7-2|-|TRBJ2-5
CASSLKETQYF
TGTGCCAGCAGCCTTAAAGAGACCCAGTACTTC
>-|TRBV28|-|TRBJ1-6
CASSLEARGSAPLHF
TGTGCCAGCAGTTTAGAGGCCAGGGGATCCGCGCCCCTCCACTTT
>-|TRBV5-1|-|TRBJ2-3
CATYDSSSSTDTQYF
TGCGCCACCTATGACTCCTCCTCTAGCACAGATACGCAGTATTTT
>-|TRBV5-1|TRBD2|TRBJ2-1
CASTLGVAGGLSEQFF
TGCGCCAGCACCCTCGGTGTAGCGGGGGGGCTGAGTGAGCAGTTCTTC
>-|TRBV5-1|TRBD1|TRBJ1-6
CASSLGTGKVSPLHF
TGCGCCAGCAGCTTGGGGACAGGGAAGGTCTCACCCCTCCACTTT
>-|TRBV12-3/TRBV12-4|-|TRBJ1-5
CASSLGHGQPQHF
TGTGCCAGCAGTTTGGGGCACGGACAGCCCCAGCATTTT
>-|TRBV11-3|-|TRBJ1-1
CASSSTGPTPFEAFF
TGTGCCAGCAGCTCTACAGGGCCCACCCCTTTTGAAGCTTTCTTT
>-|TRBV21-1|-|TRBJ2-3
CASSKARATDTQYF
TGTGCCAGCAGCAAAGCGCGAGCCACAGATACGCAGTATTTT
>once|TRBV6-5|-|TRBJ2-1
CAILEGGPPYNEQFF
TGTGCCATCCTAGAAGGGGGACCCCCCTACAATGAGCAGTTCTTC
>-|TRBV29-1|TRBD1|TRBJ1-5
CSATGDNQPQHF
TGCAGCGCTACAGGGGACAATCAGCCCCAGCATTTT
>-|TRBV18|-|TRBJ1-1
CASSDPVEGRTEAFF
TGTGCCAGCTCGGACCCTGTTGAAGGGAGAACTGAAGCTTTCTTT
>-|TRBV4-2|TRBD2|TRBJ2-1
CASSQGLAGGYNEQFF
TGTGCCAGCAGCCAAGGACTAGCGGGCGGGTACAATGAGCAGTTCTTC
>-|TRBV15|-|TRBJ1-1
CATSVGGLGTEAFF
TGTGCCACCAGCGTGGGGGGGTTGGGGACTGAAGCTTTCTTT
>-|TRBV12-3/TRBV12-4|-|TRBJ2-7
CASSSLRGYEQYF
TGTGCCAGCAGCTCCCTTCGGGGCTACGAGCAGTACTTC
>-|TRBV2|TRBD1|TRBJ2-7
CATSRPRQGQYF
TGTGCCACCTCACGGCCCCGACAGGGGCAGTACTTC
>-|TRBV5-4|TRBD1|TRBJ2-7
CASSSPGTDPYEQYF
TGTGCCAGCAGCTCCCCCGGGACAGACCCGTACGAGCAGTACTTC
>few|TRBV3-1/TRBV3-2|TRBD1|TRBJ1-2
CASSSGGGYTF
TGTGCCAGCAGTTCAGGGGGTGGCTACACCTTC
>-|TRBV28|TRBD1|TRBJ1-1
CASRKRQGPVNTEAFF
TGTGCCAGCAGAAAACGACAGGGGCCAGTGAACACTGAAGCTTTCTTT
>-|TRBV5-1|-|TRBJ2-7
CASSFRGGEQYF
TGCGCCAGCAGCTTCAGGGGTGGGGAGCAGTACTTC
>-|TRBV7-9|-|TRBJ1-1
CASTQSGGTEAFF
TGTGCCAGCACCCAATCCGGGGGGACTGAAGCTTTCTTT